A selection of T cell receptor beta chains follows, all from one sample in a study of CD8+ T cells in alopecia areata. Clones were sequenced by immunoSEQ multiplex PCR, and TCRdb holds only the in-frame ones, with some missing. The profile shows 150,000 to 200,000 clones, 45% to 65% of them singletons. The specimen was CD4+ T cells sorted from blood, collected at week 4, from a patient treated with tofacitinib. The receptors originated from a human donor with alopecia areata. The CDR3 runs from the conserved cysteine through the conserved F or W. A D gene is named only where the DNA matches it firmly. For some rows the clone size is stated as once, few or many, or as a class when expanded; others skip it.

V	D	size	J	CDR3	DNA
TRBV5-1	-	once	TRBJ2-1	CASSLIQDPYNEQFF	TGCGCCAGCAGCTTAATCCAAGATCCTTACAATGAGCAGTTCTTC
TRBV10-3	-	-	TRBJ2-5	CAISVGGSKGFQETQYF	TGTGCCATCAGTGTAGGAGGGAGCAAGGGGTTCCAAGAGACCCAGTACTTC
TRBV29-1	TRBD2	few	TRBJ2-5	CSVGGGGQETQYF	TGCAGCGTTGGGGGCGGGGGCCAAGAGACCCAGTACTTC
TRBV5-1	TRBD1	-	TRBJ2-5	CASRRQGYQETQYF	TGCGCCAGCAGGCGACAGGGATATCAAGAGACCCAGTACTTC
TRBV29-1	-	-	TRBJ1-1	CSVPTGAGAFF	TGCAGCGTCCCGACGGGGGCTGGAGCTTTCTTT
TRBV5-4	-	few	TRBJ2-3	CASSLAAGTDTQYF	TGTGCCAGCAGCTTGGCGGCCGGCACAGATACGCAGTATTTT
TRBV18	-	-	TRBJ2-1	CASSYRDANYNEQFF	TGTGCCAGCTCATACCGGGACGCCAATTACAATGAGCAGTTCTTC
TRBV5-1	TRBD1	-	TRBJ1-1	CASSQGQLHTEAFF	TGCGCCAGCAGCCAGGGACAGCTTCACACTGAAGCTTTCTTT
TRBV25-1	-	-	TRBJ2-7	CASSAITFGAHEQYF	TGTGCCAGCAGTGCTATTACGTTTGGGGCCCACGAGCAGTACTTC
TRBV7-9	-	-	TRBJ2-5	CASSLAGETQYF	TGTGCCAGCAGCTTAGCCGGGGAGACCCAGTACTTC
TRBV9	-	-	TRBJ2-3	CASSVDVGGTDTQYF	TGTGCCAGCAGCGTAGACGTCGGGGGCACAGATACGCAGTATTTT
TRBV28	-	few	TRBJ2-1	CASRQVRGAQFF	TGTGCCAGCAGGCAGGTCAGGGGTGCGCAGTTCTTC
TRBV7-7	-	-	TRBJ1-5	CASSSKSQGYSNQPQHF	TGTGCTAGCAGCTCCAAATCACAGGGCTATAGCAATCAGCCCCAGCATTTT
TRBV28	TRBD2	-	TRBJ2-5	CASSLRTSGYQETQYF	TGTGCCAGCAGTTTAAGAACTAGCGGGTACCAAGAGACCCAGTACTTC
TRBV30	-	-	TRBJ1-2	CAWSERGIDGYTF	TGTGCCTGGAGTGAGAGGGGAATTGACGGCTACACCTTC
TRBV30	-	-	TRBJ2-3	CAWSRATSTDTQYF	TGTGCCTGGAGTAGGGCGACTAGCACAGATACGCAGTATTTT
TRBV30	-	-	TRBJ1-4	CAWGALEGRAIELFF	TGTGCCTGGGGTGCCCTAGAGGGACGTGCGATTGAACTGTTTTTT
TRBV7-9	TRBD1	few	TRBJ2-1	CASSNRDRARVEQFF	TGTGCCAGCAGCAACCGGGACAGGGCGAGGGTTGAGCAGTTCTTC
TRBV5-6	-	-	TRBJ2-4	CASGLGRRRNIQYF	TGTGCCAGCGGCCTGGGACGACGTCGAAACATTCAGTACTTC
TRBV20-1	TRBD2	-	TRBJ2-7	CSASRGDEQYF	TGCAGTGCTAGTCGGGGGGACGAGCAGTACTTC
TRBV30	-	-	TRBJ1-5	CAWSNHYSNQPQHF	TGTGCCTGGAGTAATCACTATAGCAATCAGCCCCAGCATTTT
TRBV27	-	-	TRBJ2-2	CASKPGTANTGELFF	TGTGCCAGCAAACCCGGGACTGCGAACACCGGGGAGCTGTTTTTT
TRBV19	-	-	TRBJ1-3	CASSIDYRAGNTIYF	TGTGCCAGTAGTATTGACTATCGGGCTGGAAACACCATATATTTT
TRBV28	-	-	TRBJ1-6	CASRVPPYNSPLHF	TGTGCCAGCAGGGTCCCCCCCTATAATTCACCCCTCCACTTT
TRBV27	TRBD1	-	TRBJ2-3	CASSFRGPTDTQYF	TGTGCCAGCAGCTTCAGGGGGCCCACAGATACGCAGTATTTT
TRBV30	-	once	TRBJ2-5	CAWSVIVETQYF	TGTGCCTGGAGTGTTATTGTGGAGACCCAGTACTTC
TRBV14	-	-	TRBJ2-5	CASSVYRDTPQETQYF	TGTGCCAGCAGTGTATACCGGGATACACCACAAGAGACCCAGTACTTC
TRBV29-1	-	once	TRBJ2-5	CSALQWGQETQYF	TGCAGCGCCCTTCAGTGGGGCCAAGAGACCCAGTACTTC
TRBV7-2	-	-	TRBJ2-3	CASTSTDTQYF	TGTGCCAGCACCTCTACAGATACGCAGTATTTT
TRBV20-1	-	-	TRBJ1-6	CSARGDSPLHF	TGCAGTGCTAGGGGGGATTCACCCCTCCACTTT
TRBV25-1	-	-	TRBJ2-1	CASGLGVQDNEQFF	TGTGCCTCAGGTTTGGGGGTTCAGGACAATGAGCAGTTCTTC
TRBV5-1	-	-	TRBJ1-3	CASSLGAGSGNTIYF	TGCGCCAGCAGCTTGGGTGCAGGCTCTGGAAACACCATATATTTT